This TCR beta chain comes out of a study of shared clonotypes between healthy human individuals. Study outcomes and limitations: Generation of non-shared clonotypes was less probable than generation of clonotypes shared by all four donors. How much donors shared clonotypes was expected to be affected by sequencing depth.

CD45RO-negative, CCR7-selected cells formed the naive CD8 fraction, which excluded terminally differentiated effector memory CD45RA+ cells. The test was conducted at deep level. Profiling relied on immunoSEQ multiplex PCR, and the TCRdb table lists in-frame clones only, not all of them. The sample records around 1.9 million clones, about 92% being singletons. As regards this clone: Its antigen remains unidentified. Other DNA sequences of this sample code for an identical CDR3.

Sequenced: naive CD8+ T cells from PBMCs. The receptor's source is a man between 18 and 29 years old in good health. Some clones in this sample may be carry-over from other donors' samples.

CDR3 nucleotides: TGTGCCAGCAGCTTCGGGAGCAATCAGCCCCAGCATTTT. Translating gives CASSFGSNQPQHF. V gene TRBV7-6 combines with J gene TRBJ1-5; the D is unclear. Trimming cost V 3 bases and J 1 base, with 4 bases left between them. The germline CDR1 and CDR2 sequences are SGHVS and FNYEAQ. This CDR3 spans 13 amino acids.